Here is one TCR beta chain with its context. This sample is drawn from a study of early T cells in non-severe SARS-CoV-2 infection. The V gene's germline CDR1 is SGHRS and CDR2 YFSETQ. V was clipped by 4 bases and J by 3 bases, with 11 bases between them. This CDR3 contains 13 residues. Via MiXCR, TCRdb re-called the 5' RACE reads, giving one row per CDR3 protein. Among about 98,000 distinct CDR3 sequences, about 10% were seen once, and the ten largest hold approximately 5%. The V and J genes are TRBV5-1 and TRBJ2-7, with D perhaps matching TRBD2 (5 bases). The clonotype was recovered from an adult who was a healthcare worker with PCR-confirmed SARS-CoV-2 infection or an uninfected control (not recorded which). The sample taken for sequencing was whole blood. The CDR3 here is CASSPAGVYEQYF. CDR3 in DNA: TGCGCCAGCAGCCCGGCCGGGGTCTACGAGCAGTACTTC.